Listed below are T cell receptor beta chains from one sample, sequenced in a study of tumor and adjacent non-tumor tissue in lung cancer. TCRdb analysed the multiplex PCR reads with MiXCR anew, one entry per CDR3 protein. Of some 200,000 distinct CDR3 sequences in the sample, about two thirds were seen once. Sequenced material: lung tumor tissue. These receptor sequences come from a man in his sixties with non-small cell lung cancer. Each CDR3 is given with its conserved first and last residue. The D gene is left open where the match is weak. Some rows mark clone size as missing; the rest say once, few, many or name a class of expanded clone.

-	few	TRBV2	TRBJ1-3	TGTGCCAGCAGCGACCAGGACAGCTCTGGAAACACCATATATTTT	CASSDQDSSGNTIYF
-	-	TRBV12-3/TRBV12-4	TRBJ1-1	TGTGCCAGCAGGCTTGAGAACACTGAAGCTTTCTTT	CASRLENTEAFF
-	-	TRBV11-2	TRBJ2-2	TGTACTAGCAGTTCGACAGGAATAATTACCGGGGGGCTGTTTTTT	CTSSSTGIITGGLFF
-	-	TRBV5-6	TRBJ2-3	TGTACCAGCAGCTTAACGAAGAGGGGCGCCACAGATACGCAGTATTTT	CTSSLTKRGATDTQYF
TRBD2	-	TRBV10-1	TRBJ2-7	TGCGCCAGCATCCTAGGTCTAGCGGGAGGAAGCCACGAGCAGTACTTC	CASILGLAGGSHEQYF
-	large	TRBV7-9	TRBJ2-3	TGTGCCAGCAGCCGGGGCCCCGATACGCAGTATTTT	CASSRGPDTQYF
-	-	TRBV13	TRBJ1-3	TGTGCCAGCAGCAGAGGTGGAGGTCAAAACACCATATATTTT	CASSRGGGQNTIYF
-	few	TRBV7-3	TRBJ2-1	TGTGCCAGCAGCCCTATTCACAGCTCCTACAATGAGCAGTTCTTC	CASSPIHSSYNEQFF
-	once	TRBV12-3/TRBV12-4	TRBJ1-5	TGTACCAGCAGTTTTTCGGGGGGTCAGCCCCAACATTTT	CTSSFSGGQPQHF
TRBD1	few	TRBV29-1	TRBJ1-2	TGCAGCGCCGGGACAGACTATGGCTACACCTTC	CSAGTDYGYTF
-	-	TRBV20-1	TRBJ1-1	TGCAGTCTCGCACCGGATAGGAACACTGAAGCTTTCTTT	CSLAPDRNTEAFF
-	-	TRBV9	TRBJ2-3	TGTGCCAGCAGCGTAGCAGCAAGTGGCACAGATACGCAGTATTTT	CASSVAASGTDTQYF
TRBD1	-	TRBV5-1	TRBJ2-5	TGCGCCAGCAGCTTAATACCAGGGGGTGTCCTCCAAGAGACCCAGTACTTC	CASSLIPGGVLQETQYF
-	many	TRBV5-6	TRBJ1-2	TGTGCCAGCAGCTTGGGACAGATCTATGGCTACACCTTC	CASSLGQIYGYTF
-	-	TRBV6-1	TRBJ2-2	TGTGCCAGCAGTGATGCGCCCGGGATCGGGGAGCTGTTTTTT	CASSDAPGIGELFF
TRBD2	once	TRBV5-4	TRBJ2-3	TGTGCCAGCAGAAATCGGCTAGCGGGAGATAAGCAGTATTTT	CASRNRLAGDKQYF
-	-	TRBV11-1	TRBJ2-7	TGTGCCAGCAGCTTATGGTGCAGGGGACTCGACGAGCAGTACTTC	CASSLWCRGLDEQYF